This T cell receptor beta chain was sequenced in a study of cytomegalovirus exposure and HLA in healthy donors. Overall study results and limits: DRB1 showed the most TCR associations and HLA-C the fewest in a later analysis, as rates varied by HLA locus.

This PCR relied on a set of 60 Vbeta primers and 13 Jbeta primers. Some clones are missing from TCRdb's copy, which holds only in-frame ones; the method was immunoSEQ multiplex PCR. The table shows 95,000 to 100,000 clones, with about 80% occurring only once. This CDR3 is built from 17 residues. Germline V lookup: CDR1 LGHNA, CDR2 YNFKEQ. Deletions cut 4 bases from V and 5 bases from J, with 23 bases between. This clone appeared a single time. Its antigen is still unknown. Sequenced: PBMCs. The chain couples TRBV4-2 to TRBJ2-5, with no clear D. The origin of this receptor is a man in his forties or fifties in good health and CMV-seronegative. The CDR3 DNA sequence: TGTGCCAGCAGCCCGTCGGGTGGCCGCACTCCACTGGAGACCCAGTACTTC. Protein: CASSPSGGRTPLETQYF.